Shown below are 6 T cell receptor beta chains from a single sample sequenced in a study of T cell changes during pregnancy in multiple sclerosis. Clones were read by immunoSEQ multiplex PCR, and TCRdb kept only the in-frame ones, dropping some. This table has 55,000 to 95,000 clones, around nine tenths appearing once. Sample: peripheral blood, taken in the second trimester of pregnancy. These receptors were taken from a female donor in good health, enrolled as a control in a pregnancy study.

The chain joins TRBV11-1 to TRBJ2-7, with 7 nucleotides matching TRBD1. Trimming removed 3 bases from V and 5 bases from J; junction bases left unmatched: 7. This CDR3 is 14 amino acids long. The germline V gene has CDR1 SGHAT and CDR2 FQDESV (reference sequence). Here the CDR3 reads CASSLTGQKHEQYF. In DNA form, the CDR3 reads TGTGCCAGCAGCTTGACGGGACAGAAACACGAGCAGTACTTC.

The chain uses TRBV7-8 and TRBJ2-5, with 12 bases matching TRBD2. V was pared by 2 bases and J by 1 base, with 8 bases of the junction left unmatched. The CDR3 length is 18 residues. In germline, CDR1 is SGHVS, CDR2 FQNEAQ. The CDR3 DNA reads as TGTGCCAGCAGCTTACTAGCGGGGGGGCGAGGGGGCCAAGAGACCCAGTACTTC. It codes for CASSLLAGGRGGQETQYF. The full variable domain, in which reference TRBV7-8 and TRBJ2-5 provide the parts outside the CDR3, is GAGVSQSPRYKVAKRGQDVALRCDPISGHVSLFWYQQALGQGPEFLTYFQNEAQLDKSGLPSDRFFAERPEGSVSTLKIQRTQQEDSAVYLCASSLLAGGRGGQETQYFGPGTRLLVL.

The chain joins TRBV2 to TRBJ2-7, with 9 bases aligning to TRBD1. Germline lookup yields CDR1 SNHLY and CDR2 FYNNEI. This CDR3 has 15 residues. Trimming cost V 5 bases and J 1 base; bases outside gene matches: 6. This chain's CDR3 is CASSIGQGTSYEQYF. The CDR3 nucleotides are TGTGCCAGCAGTATAGGACAGGGGACGTCCTACGAGCAGTACTTC.

The chain joins TRBV5-6 to TRBJ1-2; 7 bases align to TRBD1. Germline CDR1 reads SGHDT; CDR2 reads YYEEEE. J lost 8 bases, V lost 1 base, and 5 bases had no gene match. The CDR3 runs 13 residues. The CDR3 loop is CASSLRGLGGYTF. DNA for the CDR3: TGTGCCAGCAGCTTGAGGGGGCTGGGGGGCTACACCTTC.

The chain uses TRBV2 and TRBJ2-1, with 10 bases matching TRBD2. The CDR3 totals 13 residues. CDR1 SNHLY and CDR2 FYNNEI come from the germline V gene. CDR3 region: CAQMERGGGEQFF. CDR3 sequence (DNA): TGTGCACAAATGGAGCGGGGGGGCGGTGAGCAGTTCTTC.

V and J are TRBV18 and TRBJ2-1, with D possibly being TRBD2 (6 bases). CDR3 size: 14 residues. The V gene lost 0 bases and the J gene lost 6 bases, with 9 bases spanning the gap. Germline V gene data show CDR1 as KGHSH and CDR2 as LQKENI. CDR3: CASSPPREINEQFF. CDR3 DNA sequence: TGTGCCAGCTCACCACCGCGGGAAATCAATGAGCAGTTCTTC.